These 23 T cell receptor beta chains were all obtained from the same sample, sequenced in a study of cytomegalovirus exposure and HLA in healthy donors. PCR used 60 Vbeta primers and 13 Jbeta primers. TCRdb keeps only in-frame clones here, not all; method: immunoSEQ multiplex PCR. This table has about 120,000 clones, 65% to 85% appearing once. Sample: PBMCs. The origin of the receptors is a man younger than 35 in good health and CMV-seropositive.

The chain is built from TRBV5-4 and TRBJ2-5; the D gene is possibly TRBD2 (6 bases). The last part of the DNA fits TRBJ2-7 better; the J call may be wrong. This CDR3 has 14 residues. CDR1 and CDR2 from the germline V gene are SGHNT and YYREEE (reference sequence). The CDR3 region is CASSSEGFRDEQYF. The CDR3 DNA sequence: TGTGCCAGCAGCTCGGAGGGTTTCAGGGACGAGCAGTACTTC.

This clone has just a few counts. The same CDR3 also results from other DNA sequences found in this sample. The rearrangement links TRBV18 to TRBJ1-1; D gene uncertain. This CDR3 comprises 14 residues. Trimming stripped 6 bases from V and 0 bases from J, with 11 bases between. In germline, CDR1 is KGHSH, CDR2 LQKENI. The CDR3 region is CASSPTGMNTEAFF. The CDR3 nucleotides are TGTGCCAGCTCCCCTACCGGTATGAACACTGAAGCTTTCTTT. Drawing the rest from reference TRBV18 and TRBJ1-1, the complete variable domain is NAGVMQNPRHLVRRRGQEARLRCSPMKGHSHVYWYRQLPEEGLKFMVYLQKENIIDESGMPKERFSAEFPKEGPSILRIQQVVRGDSAAYFCASSPTGMNTEAFFGQGTRLTVV.

The chain uses TRBV5-1 and TRBJ1-5; no definite D call. Germline CDR1 is SGHRS and CDR2 is YFSETQ. The V end lost 0 bases, the J end lost 1 base, and 8 bases lay between the germline ends. The CDR3 is 15 residues long. DNA of the CDR3: TGCGCCAGCAGCTTGGCGGGAGGGAGCAATCAGCCCCAGCATTTT. It yields the protein CASSLAGGSNQPQHF.

The chain joins TRBV19 to TRBJ1-2; 7 bases are shared with TRBD1. The CDR3 contains 13 residues. V was pared by 5 bases and J by 2 bases, with 2 bases of the junction left unmatched. CDR1 and CDR2 (germline): LNHDA, SQIVND (reference sequence). As DNA, the CDR3 is TGTGCCAGTAGTCCACAGGGGAACTATGGCTACACCTTC. Protein: CASSPQGNYGYTF.

This clone has only a few counts. V and J are TRBV5-6 and TRBJ2-6; D unresolved. CDR1 is SGHDT and CDR2 is YYEEEE in the germline V gene. The CDR3 consists of 15 residues. V dropped 4 bases and J dropped 0 bases, with 8 bases sitting between them. The CDR3 DNA reads TGTGCCAGCAGCATAGAATCCTCTGGGGCCAACGTCCTGACTTTC. This sequence encodes CASSIESSGANVLTF.

This clone was detected a few times. The chain recombines TRBV2 with TRBJ1-5; maybe TRBD1 (5 bases). Trimming pared 7 bases from V and 4 bases from J, leaving 11 bases between. Germline CDR1 reads SNHLY; CDR2 reads FYNNEI. CDR3 length: 13 residues. The CDR3 region has the DNA TGTGCCAGCACGGAGGGGAGTAATCAGCCCCAGCATTTT. Translating gives CASTEGSNQPQHF.

The chain links TRBV30 to TRBJ2-1; D gene ambiguous. CDR3 length: 11 amino acids. V was cut by 0 bases and J by 12 bases, with 9 bases left in between. Germline V gives CDR1 GTSNPN, CDR2 SVGIG (reference sequence). The CDR3 spells CAWSVSIRQFF. The CDR3 coding sequence is TGTGCCTGGAGTGTGTCTATACGGCAGTTCTTC.

CDR3 coding DNA: TGTGCCACCAGCACGCGGGGCGGTGAACCTCAAGAGACCCAGTACTTC. Amino acid sequence: CATSTRGGEPQETQYF. The J gene is TRBJ2-5, the V gene TRBV15, with a tentative D call TRBD2 (6 bases). This CDR3 spans 16 amino acids. Germline V CDR1 and CDR2: LNHNV, YYDKDF (reference sequence). V lost 4 bases and J lost 2, with 17 bases in between.

This clone is a singleton in its sample. V usage is TRBV6-5 and J usage is TRBJ2-7; possibly TRBD2 for D (5 bases). Germline values: CDR1 MNHEY, CDR2 SVGAGI. CDR3 length: 16 amino acids. Trimming removed 0 bases at V and 2 bases at J, with 14 bases between. CDR3 region: CASSYSQGRRTYEQYF. For the CDR3, the DNA is TGTGCCAGCAGTTACTCCCAAGGGAGAAGAACCTACGAGCAGTACTTC.

The CDR3 sequence: CASSLVAGGPSDTQYF. In DNA, the CDR3 is TGTGCCAGCAGCTTAGTAGCGGGGGGGCCATCAGATACGCAGTATTTT. The chain employs TRBV7-9 and TRBJ2-3; 11 positions match TRBD2. This CDR3 is built from 16 residues. The V gene's germline CDR1 is SEHNR and CDR2 FQNEAQ (reference sequence). Losses at the gene ends were 1 base for V and 4 bases for J; bases not matched to a gene: 4.

This rearrangement joins TRBV30 to TRBJ1-5; 9 nucleotides line up with TRBD1. V lost 0 bases, J lost 0 bases, and 9 bases stayed unmatched. This CDR3 is built from 18 residues. Germline CDR1 and CDR2: GTSNPN and SVGIG (reference sequence). The CDR3 sequence: CAWSVQGAFGYSNQPQHF. CDR3 nucleotide sequence: TGTGCCTGGAGTGTACAGGGGGCGTTCGGGTATAGCAATCAGCCCCAGCATTTT.

This clone was observed a single time. The chain links TRBV7-2 to TRBJ1-2; 10 bases line up with TRBD1. Trimming removed 3 bases from V and 8 bases from J; junction bases left unmatched: 12. CDR3 length equals 16 residues. The germline gives CDR1 SGHTA, CDR2 FQGNSA. CDR3 DNA: TGTGCCAGCAGCTTGGGACAGGGGCTCAATCCGGGAGGCTACACCTTC. This encodes CASSLGQGLNPGGYTF. Together with reference TRBV7-2 and TRBJ1-2, the CDR3 gives the full variable domain: GAGVSQSPSNKVTEKGKDVELRCDPISGHTALYWYRQSLGQGLEFLIYFQGNSAPDKSGLPSDRFSAERTGGSVSTLTIQRTQQEDSAVYLCASSLGQGLNPGGYTFGSGTRLTVV.

This chain joins TRBV4-3 and TRBJ2-1; tentatively, D is TRBD1 (5 bases). This CDR3 has 12 residues. Germline CDR1 LGHNA, CDR2 YSLEER. V shed 5 bases and J shed 3 bases, with 5 bases lying between them. The CDR3 sequence is CASSDSYNEQFF. Here the CDR3 DNA reads TGCGCCAGCAGCGACAGCTACAATGAGCAGTTCTTC.

J is TRBJ1-1 and V is TRBV6-8, with D perhaps TRBD1 (6 bases). Looked up from germline, CDR1 is MNHGY and CDR2 is SAAAGT. Deletions cut 1 base from V and 0 bases from J, with 15 bases between. The CDR3 consists of 17 residues. DNA for the CDR3: TGTGCCAGCAGTTACTGTCAGGACAGACCCGTGAACACTGAAGCTTTCTTT. Translation: CASSYCQDRPVNTEAFF.

This clone was observed a handful of times. The rearrangement joins TRBV7-2 to TRBJ2-1; 7 bases are a match to TRBD2. The V gene's germline CDR1 is SGHTA and CDR2 FQGNSA. The V and J ends lost 5 bases and 6 bases, in that order; junction bases with no gene match: 16. The CDR3 extends over 17 amino acids. This chain's CDR3 is CASSLSRSGRAGNEQFF. The CDR3 DNA reads TGTGCCAGCAGCCTAAGCAGGAGTGGGAGGGCGGGCAATGAGCAGTTCTTC.

This clone has a handful of counts. The V call is TRBV6-5, the J call TRBJ2-5, with D unclear. The CDR3 is 15 amino acids. V shed 6 bases and J shed 5 bases, with 19 bases lying between them. Germline values: CDR1 MNHEY, CDR2 SVGAGI. CDR3 region: CASRASRYEAETQYF. The CDR3 region has the DNA TGTGCCAGCAGAGCCTCGCGCTACGAGGCGGAGACCCAGTACTTC.

For this clone: A read error may produce the germline difference seen at one junction end. This CDR3 reads CSSSPRKASDEQYF. The CDR3 coding sequence is TGTTCCAGCAGCCCGCGGAAAGCTAGCGACGAGCAGTACTTC. The J gene is TRBJ2-7, the V gene TRBV7-9, with D possibly TRBD2 on 6 matching bases. This CDR3 spans 14 amino acids. Germline values: CDR1 SEHNR, CDR2 FQNEAQ (reference sequence). Drawing the rest from reference TRBV7-9 and TRBJ2-7, the complete variable domain is DTGVSQNPRHKITKRGQNVTFRCDPISEHNRLYWYRQTLGQGPEFLTYFQNEAQLEKSRLLSDRFSAERPKGSFSTLEIQRTEQGDSAMYLCSSSPRKASDEQYFGPGTRLTVT.

The chain joins TRBV6-5 to TRBJ2-2; 9 bases match TRBD1. The CDR3 is made up of 16 amino acids. The trim removed 4 bases at V and 4 bases at J, leaving 7 bases unmatched. Germline CDR1 and CDR2: MNHEY and SVGAGI. The CDR3 sequence: CASSSFRDRVTGELFF. The CDR3 DNA is TGTGCCAGCAGTTCCTTCCGGGACAGGGTCACCGGGGAGCTGTTTTTT.

This clone was counted once. The chain uses TRBV27 and TRBJ2-7; D perhaps matches TRBD1 (5 bases). Trimming took off 7 bases at V and 3 bases at J, with 22 bases between the two ends. The germline V gene encodes CDR1 MNHEY and CDR2 SMNVEV (reference sequence). The CDR3 runs 16 residues. CDR3 in amino acids: CASTAKIQVPYYEQYF. For the CDR3, the DNA is TGTGCCAGCACCGCTAAAATACAGGTCCCATACTACGAGCAGTACTTC.

This sequence joins TRBV5-3 and TRBJ1-5; D remains ambiguous. TRBV5-3 belongs to the ORF category, with a function that is uncertain. The V end lost 1 base, the J end lost 6 bases, and 5 bases lay between the germline ends. The CDR3 covers 12 residues. DNA of the CDR3: TGTGCCAGAAGCTTGTATTTTCAGCCCCAGCATTTT. Its protein is CARSLYFQPQHF.

The chain uses TRBV6-1 and TRBJ2-7; D uncertain. Germline-derived CDR1 and CDR2 are MNHNS and SASEGT. V lost 4 bases and J lost 0, with 7 bases in between. CDR3 length equals 13 residues. CDR3 DNA sequence: TGTGCCAGCAGTGTGGTTAGCTCCTACGAGCAGTACTTC. Translation: CASSVVSSYEQYF.

The V gene is TRBV5-1, the J gene TRBJ2-3; D gene uncertain. The CDR3 sequence is 13 residues long. V was shortened by 5 bases and J by 4 bases, with 11 bases between the two germline ends. Germline CDR1 reads SGHRS; CDR2 reads YFSETQ. The CDR3 nucleotides are TGCGCCAGCAGTAGCCCTTCACCAGATACGCAGTATTTT. Translation gives CASSSPSPDTQYF. The variable domain in full, completed from reference TRBV5-1 and TRBJ2-3, reads KAGVTQTPRYLIKTRGQQVTLSCSPISGHRSVSWYQQTPGQGLQFLFEYFSETQRNKGNFPGRFSGRQFSNSRSEMNVSTLELGDSALYLCASSSPSPDTQYFGPGTRLTVL.

DNA for the CDR3: TGTGCCAGCAGCCGCTATCGGGGGGCGACTAATGAAAAACTGTTTTTT. The encoded protein is CASSRYRGATNEKLFF. V and J are TRBV14 and TRBJ1-4; D may be TRBD1 (6 bases). The V gene's germline CDR1 is SGHDN and CDR2 FVKESK. V was clipped by 4 bases and J by 2 bases, with 14 bases between them. This CDR3 has 16 residues. The whole variable domain, remainder taken from reference TRBV14 and TRBJ1-4, is EAGVTQFPSHSVIEKGQTVTLRCDPISGHDNLYWYRRVMGKEIKFLLHFVKESKQDESGMPNNRFLAERTGGTYSTLKVQPAELEDSGVYFCASSRYRGATNEKLFFGSGTQLSVL.